These 30 T cell receptor beta chains were sequenced from one sample in a study of T cells after yellow fever vaccination. MiXCR was run by TCRdb on the 5' RACE reads, yielding one entry per CDR3 protein. Counted here are over 250,000 distinct CDR3 sequences, approximately 5.2% occurring once; the ten biggest clones make up more than 3%. The material sequenced was CD4+ T cells sorted from PBMCs, taken on the day of the yellow fever booster vaccination. The receptors stem from a man between 18 and 35 years old who received the YFV17D yellow fever vaccine.

J is TRBJ2-5 and V is TRBV4-2; no definite D call. There are 13 residues in the CDR3. Trimming removed 0 bases at V and 7 bases at J, with 9 bases between. The germline V gene encodes CDR1 LGHNA and CDR2 YNFKEQ. This chain's CDR3 is CASSQDPAVTQYF. For the CDR3, the DNA is TGTGCCAGCAGCCAAGACCCGGCGGTGACCCAGTACTTC.

Comment on this clonotype: A junction boundary mismatches the germline segment, possibly from a read error. J is TRBJ1-1 and V is TRBV6-6, with no clear D. This CDR3 has 14 amino acids. CDR1 and CDR2 from the germline V gene are MNHNY and SVGAGI (reference sequence). CDR3 in DNA: TGTGCCAGCAGTTCCCAATCGGCGAACGCTGAAGCTTTCTTT. Translation gives CASSSQSANAEAFF.

This clonotype was detected only a few times. The genes are TRBV6-2 or TRBV6-3 and TRBJ1-2; 7 bases are shared with TRBD1. J was trimmed by 0 bases and V by 5 bases; bases with no gene match: 6. CDR1 is MNHEY, CDR2 SVGEGT, per germline. This CDR3 comprises 15 residues. The CDR3 region has the DNA TGTGCCAGCAGTGAGGACAGGACCCCTAACTATGGCTACACCTTC. Translating it yields CASSEDRTPNYGYTF.

This clonotype was seen ten or more times. The genes are TRBV5-1 and TRBJ2-7; D gene ambiguous. The CDR3 totals 12 residues. The germline V and J ends were trimmed by 1 base and 4 bases, with 6 bases remaining between them. Germline V CDR1 and CDR2: SGHRS, YFSETQ. The DNA for the CDR3 is TGCGCCAGCAGCTTGAGTCGGTACGAGCAGTACGTC. Translated, it gives CASSLSRYEQYV.

V gene TRBV9 combines with J gene TRBJ2-1; 9 bases are a match to TRBD2. V gave up 1 base and J gave up 9 bases; unmatched junction bases: 11. The CDR3 totals 16 residues. From germline, CDR1 is SGDLS and CDR2 YYNGEE. This CDR3 reads CASSVYSAGGFSEQFF. CDR3 DNA: TGTGCCAGCAGCGTATACTCGGCGGGGGGGTTTTCTGAGCAGTTCTTC. Full variable domain (remainder filled in from reference TRBV9 and TRBJ2-1): DSGVTQTPKHLITATGQRVTLRCSPRSGDLSVYWYQQSLDQGLQFLIQYYNGEERAKGNILERFSAQQFPDLHSELNLSSLELGDSALYFCASSVYSAGGFSEQFFGPGTRLTVL.

This clonotype was counted between two and nine times. The DNA for the CDR3 is TGTGCCAGTAGTCCAGACAGGGGCCTACGGATCCCCCACTTT. This codes for CASSPDRGLRIPHF. The rearrangement uses TRBV19 and TRBJ1-6; 8 bases line up with TRBD1. V lost 5 bases to trimming and J lost 18 bases; unmatched junction nucleotides: 15. The CDR3 runs to 14 residues. CDR1 is LNHDA, CDR2 SQIVND, per germline (reference sequence). The complete variable domain, with remaining parts taken from reference TRBV19 and TRBJ1-6, reads DGGITQSPKYLFRKEGQNVTLSCEQNLNHDAMYWYRQDPGQGLRLIYYSQIVNDFQKGDIAEGYSVSREKKESFPLTVTSAQKNPTAFYLCASSPDRGLRIPHFGNGTRLTVT.

By proportion, this clonotype is medium-sized (0.01 to 0.1%). The chain recombines TRBV20-1 with TRBJ2-3, with TRBD1 as a possible D gene (7 bases). V lost 6 bases to trimming and J lost 7 bases, with 17 bases between them. This CDR3 comprises 13 residues. Per the germline V gene, CDR1 is DFQATT and CDR2 is SNEGSKA (reference sequence). The DNA for the CDR3 is TGCAGTGCGTTCCAGGGGGGACCCAATACGCAGTATTTT. Translated, it gives CSAFQGGPNTQYF.

The table lists this clonotype with many counts. The chain employs TRBV6-1 and TRBJ2-2; TRBD1 matches at 8 bases. After removal of 6 bases from V and 6 bases from J, the junction contained 12 bases not matched to a gene. Germline-derived CDR1 and CDR2 are MNHNS and SASEGT. The CDR3 runs 16 residues. The chain's CDR3 is CASRIDQGAGAGELFF. In DNA form, the CDR3 reads TGTGCCAGCAGGATAGACCAGGGGGCAGGGGCCGGGGAGCTGTTTTTT.

V and J are TRBV7-9 and TRBJ1-2; no clear D gene. The V gene's germline CDR1 is SEHNR and CDR2 FQNEAQ (reference sequence). The CDR3 runs to 15 residues. Trimming removed 1 base at V and 4 bases at J, with 13 bases between. The CDR3 region has the DNA TGTGCCAGCAGCTTAGAGGGAGTGGCGGTCTATGGCTACACCTTC. Protein product: CASSLEGVAVYGYTF. The full variable domain, rest sourced from reference TRBV7-9 and TRBJ1-2, is DTGVSQNPRHKITKRGQNVTFRCDPISEHNRLYWYRQTLGQGPEFLTYFQNEAQLEKSRLLSDRFSAERPKGSFSTLEIQRTEQGDSAMYLCASSLEGVAVYGYTFGSGTRLTVV.

The rearrangement links TRBV6-4 to TRBJ2-3; 7 nucleotides match TRBD2. Looked up from germline, CDR1 is MRHNA and CDR2 is SNTAGT. The J segment lost 11 bases and the V segment lost 6 bases, leaving 8 bases of the junction unmatched. The CDR3 loop spans 12 amino acids. This chain's CDR3 is CASRAKAGVQYF. As DNA, the CDR3 is TGTGCCAGCAGAGCAAAGGCGGGGGTGCAGTATTTT.

The V call is TRBV6-5, the J call TRBJ1-2; D gene unclear. The V end lost 6 bases, the J end lost 2 bases, and 16 bases lay between the germline ends. Per germline, CDR1 MNHEY and CDR2 SVGAGI. The CDR3 runs 15 residues. The CDR3 region has the DNA TGTGCCAGCAGCGATGGCCAGCGCGCGAACTATGGCTACACCTTC. This sequence encodes CASSDGQRANYGYTF.

There are a few counts of this clonotype. The V gene is TRBV29-1, the J gene TRBJ1-1; TRBD1 agrees at 7 bases. The length of the CDR3 is 13 residues. The ends lost 6 bases at V and 1 base at J; junction bases unmatched: 5. Germline V gene data show CDR1 as SQVTM and CDR2 as ANQGSEA. DNA for the CDR3: TGCAGCGTCGCCGGGACAGAGAACACTGAAGCTTTCTTT. Amino acid sequence: CSVAGTENTEAFF. The whole variable domain, remainder taken from reference TRBV29-1 and TRBJ1-1, is SAVISQKPSRDICQRGTSLTIQCQVDSQVTMMFWYRQQPGQSLTLIATANQGSEATYESGFVIDKFPISRPNLTFSTLTVSNMSPEDSSIYLCSVAGTENTEAFFGQGTRLTVV.

This clonotype was seen repeatedly, ten times or more. This chain connects TRBV29-1 to TRBJ1-1; a possible D gene is TRBD1 (5 bases). Trimming shortened V by 7 bases and J by 2 bases, and 11 bases separated the two germline ends. The CDR3 consists of 12 residues. Germline V gene data show CDR1 as SQVTM and CDR2 as ANQGSEA. The CDR3 is CSASQVNTEAFF. The CDR3 coding sequence is TGCAGCGCATCACAGGTAAACACTGAAGCTTTCTTT.

In this sample, this clonotype turned up a few times. The chain employs TRBV11-2 and TRBJ2-5; 7 bases line up with TRBD2. Trimming took 1 base from V and 2 from J; bases not matched to a gene: 7. The CDR3 is 16 residues long. Germline CDR1 and CDR2: SGHAT and FQNNGV. CDR3 DNA: TGTGCCAGCAGCTTAGTAGGGCGGGGGAGACAAGAGACCCAGTACTTC. It is translated as CASSLVGRGRQETQYF.

V is TRBV10-2 and J is TRBJ2-4; TRBD1 agrees at 9 bases. After removal of 10 bases from V and 7 bases from J, the junction contained 11 bases not matched to a gene. This CDR3 contains 14 residues. The germline CDR1 and CDR2 sequences are WSHSY and SAAADI. The CDR3 bases are TGCGCCATTGGTGGCGGGACAGGGACGAACATTCAGTACTTC. Residues: CAIGGGTGTNIQYF.

In its sample, this clonotype was seen a few times. In nucleotides, the CDR3 is TGTGCCAGCAGCTTTGTAGCACAAACCACTGAAGCTTTCTTT. Translating it yields CASSFVAQTTEAFF. This rearrangement joins TRBV11-1 to TRBJ1-1; D is unclear. Trimming pared 3 bases from V and 4 bases from J, leaving 12 bases between. The CDR3 totals 14 residues. Germline V gene data show CDR1 as SGHAT and CDR2 as FQDESV (reference sequence).

The chain is built from TRBV7-2 and TRBJ2-3; 7 bases map to TRBD1. The CDR3 spans 16 residues. V lost 1 base to trimming and J lost 10 bases; unmatched junction nucleotides: 14. Looked up from germline, CDR1 is SGHTA and CDR2 is FQGNSA. The CDR3 reads CASSLVGTGDPPPQYF. In nucleotides, the CDR3 is TGTGCCAGCAGCTTAGTTGGAACAGGGGATCCCCCTCCGCAGTATTTT. Filled out from reference TRBV7-2 and TRBJ2-3, the complete variable domain reads GAGVSQSPSNKVTEKGKDVELRCDPISGHTALYWYRQSLGQGLEFLIYFQGNSAPDKSGLPSDRFSAERTGGSVSTLTIQRTQQEDSAVYLCASSLVGTGDPPPQYFGPGTRLTVL.

In this sample, this clonotype turned up many times. This rearrangement joins TRBV18 to TRBJ1-1; D might be TRBD1 (6 bases). Germline assignment: CDR1 KGHSH and CDR2 LQKENI. Trimming stripped 3 bases from V and 1 base from J, with 9 bases between. This CDR3 has 14 amino acids. This CDR3 reads CASSPRQANTEAFF. In nucleotides, the CDR3 is TGTGCCAGCTCACCTAGACAGGCGAACACTGAAGCTTTCTTT.

There are many counts of this clonotype. The chain carries TRBV18 and TRBJ2-3; 13 bases match TRBD2. The V gene's germline CDR1 is KGHSH and CDR2 LQKENI. With V trimmed by 3 bases and J by 6 bases, 6 bases remained unmatched. This CDR3 spans 16 amino acids. CDR3 residues: CASSPRTSGGGDTQYF. In DNA form, the CDR3 reads TGTGCCAGCTCACCGAGGACTAGCGGGGGAGGGGATACGCAGTATTTT.

This clonotype was recorded many times. This chain links TRBV4-3 with TRBJ1-2; D might be TRBD1 (5 bases). CDR3 length equals 14 residues. The germline CDR1 and CDR2 sequences are LGHNA and YSLEER. Trimming took off 3 bases at V and 4 bases at J, with 12 bases between the two ends. The CDR3: CASSHRQDTYGYTF. As DNA, the CDR3 is TGCGCCAGCAGCCACCGGCAGGACACCTATGGCTACACCTTC.

This clonotype has ten or more counts. CDR3 in amino acids: CASSAGTGYEQYF. The CDR3 DNA follows: TGTGCCAGCAGTGCGGGGACCGGGTACGAGCAGTACTTC. V and J are TRBV2 and TRBJ2-7, with D perhaps matching TRBD1 or TRBD2 (5 bases each). Germline CDR1 is SNHLY and CDR2 is FYNNEI. Trimming pared 4 bases from V and 4 bases from J, leaving 11 bases between. The CDR3 covers 13 residues.

In this sample, this clonotype turned up many times. The V gene is TRBV4-3, the J gene TRBJ2-2, with 11 nucleotides matching TRBD2. Trimming at V came to 2 bases and at J to 7 bases, leaving 12 bases not matched to a gene. The germline V gene has CDR1 LGHNA and CDR2 YSLEER. The CDR3 runs to 18 residues. The CDR3 DNA reads as TGCGCCAGCAGCCAAATTACTGGGACTAGCGGCGGTGGCGGGGAGCTGTTTTTT. It codes for CASSQITGTSGGGGELFF.

The V gene is TRBV4-1, the J gene TRBJ1-5, with D unclear. The germline V gene has CDR1 MGHRA and CDR2 YSYEKL. The CDR3 length is 16 residues. V was cut by 4 bases and J by 7 bases, with 20 bases left in between. CDR3 sequence reads: CASSRGWGVTGQPQHF. CDR3 in DNA: TGCGCCAGCAGCCGAGGGTGGGGAGTTACGGGACAGCCCCAGCATTTT.

This clonotype turned up a few times. The rearrangement joins TRBV24-1 to TRBJ2-2; D unresolved. Germline V lookup: CDR1 KGHDR, CDR2 SFDVKD. The V end lost 4 bases, the J end lost 4 bases, and 6 bases lay between the germline ends. The CDR3 is made up of 13 amino acids. The CDR3 DNA sequence: TGTGCCACCAGTGAAAGCGTCACCGGGGAGCTGTTTTTT. Its translation: CATSESVTGELFF.

The chain is built from TRBV7-2 and TRBJ1-5; D is unclear. CDR3 length: 13 amino acids. Per germline, CDR1 SGHTA and CDR2 FQGNSA. Trimming took off 1 base at V and 7 bases at J, with 8 bases between the two ends. The chain's CDR3 is CASSLEALQPQHF. The CDR3 DNA reads TGTGCCAGCAGCTTAGAAGCCCTCCAGCCCCAGCATTTT.

This chain uses TRBV28 with TRBJ2-1; 7 bases map to TRBD2. This CDR3 is built from 14 residues. Germline values: CDR1 MDHEN, CDR2 SYDVKM. V trimming: 6 bases; J trimming: 9 bases; junction bases outside the gene matches: 11. The CDR3 coding sequence is TGTGCCAGCAGCCCCACGAGGCGGGGGAGTGAGCAGTTCTTC. It encodes CASSPTRRGSEQFF.

The sample holds many counts of this clonotype. This chain connects TRBV7-2 to TRBJ1-1, with D possibly being TRBD1 (6 bases). The CDR3 has 14 residues. V was shortened by 2 bases and J by 1 base, with 8 bases between the two germline ends. Germline lookup yields CDR1 SGHTA and CDR2 FQGNSA. The CDR3 region has the DNA TGTGCCAGCAGCTTATCGACAGGGAACACTGAAGCTTTCTTT. This codes for CASSLSTGNTEAFF.

This clonotype was found many times. The chain uses TRBV7-2 and TRBJ2-5, with unresolved D. From germline, CDR1 is SGHTA and CDR2 FQGNSA. The CDR3 is made up of 12 amino acids. V dropped 5 bases and J dropped 5 bases, with 9 bases sitting between them. Here the CDR3 reads CASSPSRETQYF. The CDR3 nucleotides read TGTGCCAGCAGCCCGAGCAGGGAGACCCAGTACTTC.

This clonotype was recorded many times. The chain joins TRBV4-1 to TRBJ2-7; 8 positions agree with TRBD1. Trimming cost V 2 bases and J 2 bases; bases outside gene matches: 5. The CDR3 extends over 15 amino acids. CDR1 is MGHRA and CDR2 is YSYEKL in the germline V gene. For the CDR3, the DNA is TGCGCCAGCAGCCAAATGGACAGGGTTGCCTACGAGCAGTACTTC. As protein: CASSQMDRVAYEQYF.

The chain is built from TRBV4-1 and TRBJ1-2; 10 bases are a match to TRBD1. Germline values: CDR1 MGHRA, CDR2 YSYEKL. The length of the CDR3 is 16 residues. After removal of 3 bases from V and 8 bases from J, the junction contained 12 bases not matched to a gene. The CDR3 DNA is TGCGCCAGCAGCCAGATTACCGGGACAGGGGATGGAGGCTACACCTTC. Amino acid sequence: CASSQITGTGDGGYTF.